The next 17 T cell receptor beta chains were all read from a single sample in a study of response to subunit inactivated influenza vaccine. TCRdb re-called the RT-PCR reads with MiXCR, one entry per CDR3 protein. The sample includes around 790,000 distinct CDR3 sequences, approximately 22% of them seen just once. The sample was PBMCs from blood, taken 4 to 6 days after vaccination. The source is a man aged 50 to 60 who received an inactivated influenza vaccine.

This clonotype was observed a handful of times. The chain recombines TRBV12-3 or TRBV12-4 with TRBJ2-7; 10 bases fit TRBD1. CDR3 length: 16 amino acids. Trimming at V came to 1 base and at J to 8 bases, leaving 11 bases not matched to a gene. The CDR3 loop reads CASSLVGQGTRLQQYF. The CDR3 DNA is TGTGCCAGCAGTTTAGTGGGACAGGGGACTAGACTCCAGCAGTACTTC.

The chain couples TRBV11-3 to TRBJ2-3; D remains ambiguous. Germline assignment: CDR1 SGHNT and CDR2 YENEEA. V was clipped by 5 bases and J by 6 bases, with 12 bases between them. CDR3 length: 13 residues. The CDR3 here is CASSPASPDTQYF. In DNA, the CDR3 is TGTGCCAGCAGCCCGGCGTCTCCCGATACGCAGTATTTT.

A few counts support this clonotype. The J gene is TRBJ2-1, the V gene TRBV6-4; 12 nucleotides agree with TRBD2. The CDR3 has 15 residues. The V gene's germline CDR1 is MRHNA and CDR2 SNTAGT. Germline trimming cut 2 bases from V and 6 bases from J; bases unmatched to any gene: 2. CDR3 sequence reads: CASSDASGRANEQFF. CDR3 sequence (DNA): TGTGCCAGCAGTGACGCTAGCGGGAGGGCCAATGAGCAGTTCTTC.

The rearrangement joins TRBV18 to TRBJ2-7; possible D gene TRBD1, 5 bases. Germline CDR1 is KGHSH and CDR2 is LQKENI. The CDR3 is 15 amino acids. Trimming cost V 1 base and J 3 bases, with 13 bases left between them. This CDR3 is CASSPRAGINYEQYF. The CDR3 nucleotides are TGTGCCAGCTCACCACGGGCAGGGATAAACTACGAGCAGTACTTC.

This clonotype showed up just once. The V gene is TRBV30, the J gene TRBJ1-1, with D perhaps TRBD1 (6 bases). Germline CDR1 GTSNPN, CDR2 SVGIG (reference sequence). With 0 bases removed from V and 11 bases from J, the gap between germline ends came to 13 bases. CDR3 length equals 12 residues. Here the CDR3 DNA reads TGTGCCTGGAGTGTACTACAGGGAAGGGCTTTCTTT. It yields the protein CAWSVLQGRAFF.

J is TRBJ2-5 and V is TRBV20-1; TRBD2 agrees at 9 bases. Germline CDR1 DFQATT, CDR2 SNEGSKA (reference sequence). This CDR3 comprises 16 residues. The ends lost 1 base at V and 5 bases at J; junction bases unmatched: 11. The CDR3 DNA reads TGCAGTGCTAGAGGCCCTTCCGTAAGCGGGGGGGAGACCCAGTACTTC. Translating gives CSARGPSVSGGETQYF.

The chain has TRBV20-1 and TRBJ1-5; TRBD1 matches 10 bases. Losses at the gene ends were 3 bases for V and 2 bases for J; bases not matched to a gene: 10. In germline, CDR1 is DFQATT, CDR2 SNEGSKA (reference sequence). The CDR3 sequence is 17 residues long. The CDR3, as DNA: TGCAGTGCTAGCGGGGGGACAGGGGTCGGTGGCAATCAGCCCCAGCATTTT. The encoded protein is CSASGGTGVGGNQPQHF.

V and J are TRBV20-1 and TRBJ2-7; no definite D call. The V end was cut by 4 bases, the J end by 2 bases, with 12 bases between. The CDR3 totals 13 residues. Germline-derived CDR1 and CDR2 are DFQATT and SNEGSKA (reference sequence). The CDR3 coding sequence is TGCAGTGCTAAGGGCCTTTTGCCCTACGAGCAGTACTTC. Protein sequence: CSAKGLLPYEQYF.

This clonotype showed up just a few times. CDR3 in DNA: TGTGCCAGCAGATACGGGACTAGCTGGGGCGGGGATACGCAGTATTTT. Encoded protein: CASRYGTSWGGDTQYF. This chain joins TRBV6-5 and TRBJ2-3; 9 nucleotides match TRBD2. The germline CDR1 and CDR2 sequences are MNHEY and SVGAGI. V shed 6 bases and J 6 bases; nucleotides not matched to a gene: 13. CDR3 length: 16 residues.

This clonotype was recorded a few times. The chain is built from TRBV20-1 and TRBJ2-5; 8 bases are shared with TRBD1. CDR1 DFQATT and CDR2 SNEGSKA come from the germline V gene (reference sequence). This CDR3 has 14 amino acids. The J segment lost 0 bases and the V segment lost 6 bases, leaving 6 bases of the junction unmatched. CDR3 region: CSAPRQGYQETQYF. The DNA for the CDR3 is TGCAGTGCCCCGAGACAGGGGTACCAAGAGACCCAGTACTTC.

The chain couples TRBV11-3 to TRBJ2-1; 10 nucleotides agree with TRBD1. This CDR3 has 17 residues. The germline CDR1 and CDR2 sequences are SGHNT and YENEEA. The junction had 15 bases not matched to a gene; V was cut back by 6 bases and J by 7 bases. CDR3 region: CASSFDPGQGYGNEQFF. In DNA form, the CDR3 reads TGTGCCAGCAGTTTTGATCCGGGACAGGGGTATGGGAATGAGCAGTTCTTC. The full variable domain, with the rest looked up from reference TRBV11-3 and TRBJ2-1, is EAGVVQSPRYKIIEKKQPVAFWCNPISGHNTLYWYLQNLGQGPELLIRYENEEAVDDSQLPKDRFSAERLKGVDSTLKIQPAELGDSAVYLCASSFDPGQGYGNEQFFGPGTRLTVL.

The chain has TRBV5-1 and TRBJ2-7; 9 nucleotides line up with TRBD1. There are 14 residues in the CDR3. CDR1 and CDR2 from the germline V gene are SGHRS and YFSETQ. Trimming removed 4 bases from V and 5 bases from J; junction bases left unmatched: 7. The CDR3 loop is CASSTGQGANEQYF. The CDR3, as DNA: TGCGCCAGCAGCACGGGACAGGGCGCCAACGAGCAGTACTTC.

The V gene is TRBV5-5, the J gene TRBJ2-4; TRBD2 aligns across 7 bases. The V and J ends lost 0 bases and 0 bases, in that order; junction bases with no gene match: 3. This CDR3 spans 16 amino acids. Germline-derived CDR1 and CDR2 are SGHKS and YYEKEE (reference sequence). In DNA form, the CDR3 reads TGTGCCAGCAGCTTGGCCGGGAGGCTAGCCAAAAACATTCAGTACTTC. It specifies CASSLAGRLAKNIQYF.

The chain employs TRBV5-1 and TRBJ2-7, with 11 bases aligning to TRBD2. The V gene end was trimmed by 4 bases and the J gene end by 3 bases; junction bases not matched to a gene: 6. Germline V gives CDR1 SGHRS, CDR2 YFSETQ. The CDR3 extends over 15 amino acids. Here the CDR3 DNA reads TGCGCCAGCAGCATGGGACTAGCGGCCATCTACGAGCAGTACTTC. Encoded protein: CASSMGLAAIYEQYF.

The V and J genes are TRBV18 and TRBJ2-5; 9 nucleotides agree with TRBD1. Germline CDR1 and CDR2: KGHSH and LQKENI. The V and J ends lost 2 bases and 5 bases, in that order; junction bases with no gene match: 6. This CDR3 contains 15 residues. The CDR3 DNA reads as TGTGCCAGCTCACCAACAGGGGGCGCCGGGGAGACCCAGTACTTC. This translates into CASSPTGGAGETQYF.

This sequence joins TRBV20-1 and TRBJ2-7; D possibly uses TRBD1 or TRBD2 (5 bases each). Per the germline V gene, CDR1 is DFQATT and CDR2 is SNEGSKA (reference sequence). V was cut by 1 base and J by 4 bases, with 23 bases left in between. The CDR3 has 17 amino acids. CDR3 region: CSARVGVPHGAGYEQYF. The CDR3 DNA reads as TGCAGTGCTAGAGTTGGAGTCCCCCACGGGGCTGGATACGAGCAGTACTTC.

Comments on this clonotype: This could be a read error, since a much larger clone is one nucleotide away. The chain employs TRBV20-1 and TRBJ2-7; 7 bases map to TRBD1. The CDR3 sequence is 14 residues long. Germline V gene lookup returns CDR1 DFQATT and CDR2 SNEGSKA (reference sequence). V was pared by 0 bases and J by 3 bases, with 5 bases of the junction left unmatched. CDR3: CSARDRDRSYEQYF. For the CDR3, the DNA is TGCAGTGCTAGAGATCGGGACAGAAGCTACGAGCAGTACTTC.